The entry that follows covers one T cell receptor (beta chain) sequence. Antigen: not known. A J-beta primer mix and a sample-barcoded 5' primer were used in a second PCR of roughly 7 to 12 cycles. Each cDNA was tagged by a template-switch adaptor containing 12 random nucleotides. One entry per CDR3 protein results from TCRdb running MiXCR on the 5' RACE reads. The sample records fewer than 950,000 distinct CDR3 sequences, about 37% being singletons. This CDR3 is 16 amino acids long. The germline V gene encodes CDR1 ENHRY and CDR2 SYGVKD. The record originates from a study of blood T cells in healthy people across ages. The study, taken as a whole, reports: Naive CD4+ cell counts and diversity both ran higher in long-lived than in aged donors.

Sequencing was carried out using blood. The chain has TRBV10-3 and TRBJ2-5; 7 bases fit TRBD1. The J call is doubtful: the DNA matches TRBJ2-7 better. This clonotype was obtained from a man between 18 and 35 years old in good health. The chain's CDR3 is CAIRKATGTAISEQYF. The CDR3 nucleotides read TGTGCCATCAGAAAAGCAACCGGGACAGCAATTTCCGAGCAGTACTTC.